These T cell receptor beta chains were read from a single sample in a study of cytomegalovirus exposure and HLA in healthy donors. Some clones are missing from TCRdb's copy, which holds only in-frame ones; the method was immunoSEQ multiplex PCR. The sample has roughly 100,000 clones; nearly 85% are singletons. Specimen: PBMCs. Source of these receptors: a man aged 18 to 30 in good health and CMV-seronegative. Each CDR3 is given with its conserved first and last residue. The order of the fields is D gene, J gene, V gene, CDR3 length, clone size, CDR3 DNA, CDR3 protein. The D gene is left open where the match is weak. For some rows the clone size is stated as once, few or many, or as a class when expanded; others skip it.

D gene: NA
J gene: TRBJ2-1
V gene: TRBV30
CDR3 length: 15
clone size: NA
CDR3 DNA: TGTGCACTGATATTGCCGCCGAGCTCCTACAATGAGCAGTTCTTC
CDR3 protein: CALILPPSSYNEQFF

D gene: TRBD1
J gene: TRBJ2-3
V gene: TRBV11-2
CDR3 length: 17
clone size: NA
CDR3 DNA: TGTGCCAGCAGCCAGATCTGGACAGGCACTAGCACAGATACGCAGTATTTT
CDR3 protein: CASSQIWTGTSTDTQYF

D gene: NA
J gene: TRBJ2-7
V gene: TRBV6-5
CDR3 length: 16
clone size: NA
CDR3 DNA: TGTGCCAGCAGTTACTCGGTGGCAGGCCCTACCTACGAGCAGTACTTC
CDR3 protein: CASSYSVAGPTYEQYF

D gene: NA
J gene: TRBJ2-2
V gene: TRBV4-3
CDR3 length: 14
clone size: NA
CDR3 DNA: TGCGCCAGCAGCCCCTCCGGGAACACCGGGGAGCTGTTTTTT
CDR3 protein: CASSPSGNTGELFF

D gene: NA
J gene: TRBJ1-1
V gene: TRBV7-2
CDR3 length: 16
clone size: NA
CDR3 DNA: TGTGCCAGCAGCTTGGGGGGAGGAGGCCTTAACACTGAAGCTTTCTTT
CDR3 protein: CASSLGGGGLNTEAFF

D gene: TRBD2
J gene: TRBJ2-1
V gene: TRBV7-8
CDR3 length: 18
clone size: NA
CDR3 DNA: TGTGCCAGCAGCTTAGCGAAGGGGACTAGGGGTTGGTACAATGAGCAGTTCTTC
CDR3 protein: CASSLAKGTRGWYNEQFF

D gene: NA
J gene: TRBJ1-5
V gene: TRBV5-6
CDR3 length: 14
clone size: few
CDR3 DNA: TGTGCCAGCAGTTTCGGACTTTCTGATCAGCCCCAGCATTTT
CDR3 protein: CASSFGLSDQPQHF

D gene: NA
J gene: TRBJ1-4
V gene: TRBV2
CDR3 length: 19
clone size: NA
CDR3 DNA: TGTGCCAGCAGCGACATTCAGGGGTCTGGGGATGCAACTAATGAAAAACTGTTTTTT
CDR3 protein: CASSDIQGSGDATNEKLFF

D gene: NA
J gene: TRBJ2-3
V gene: TRBV7-2
CDR3 length: 14
clone size: NA
CDR3 DNA: TGTGCCAGCAGCGGAGGGCCGCTCACAGATACGCAGTATTTT
CDR3 protein: CASSGGPLTDTQYF

D gene: NA
J gene: TRBJ2-5
V gene: TRBV18
CDR3 length: 13
clone size: NA
CDR3 DNA: TGTGCCAGCTCACTACAGGGCCCAGAGACCCAGTACTTC
CDR3 protein: CASSLQGPETQYF

D gene: TRBD1
J gene: TRBJ1-1
V gene: TRBV2
CDR3 length: 15
clone size: NA
CDR3 DNA: TGTGCCAGCAGTGAACGACAGGGTATGAACACTGAAGCTTTCTTT
CDR3 protein: CASSERQGMNTEAFF

D gene: NA
J gene: TRBJ1-6
V gene: TRBV27
CDR3 length: 14
clone size: once
CDR3 DNA: TGTGCCAGCAGGTTGAGGTCCTATAATTCACCCCTCCACTTT
CDR3 protein: CASRLRSYNSPLHF

D gene: NA
J gene: TRBJ2-5
V gene: TRBV30
CDR3 length: 13
clone size: NA
CDR3 DNA: TGTGCCTGGAGCCATGAGGCGGGGATGGGCCAGTACTTC
CDR3 protein: CAWSHEAGMGQYF

D gene: TRBD1
J gene: TRBJ2-7
V gene: TRBV27
CDR3 length: 17
clone size: once
CDR3 DNA: TGTGCCAGCAGTGTGTCCTCCCCCGGACAGGGTTTCTACGAGCAGTACTTC
CDR3 protein: CASSVSSPGQGFYEQYF

D gene: NA
J gene: TRBJ2-7
V gene: TRBV11-2
CDR3 length: 14
clone size: NA
CDR3 DNA: TGTGCCAGCAGCCACCGGGACTTCTCCTACGAGCAGTACTTC
CDR3 protein: CASSHRDFSYEQYF

D gene: NA
J gene: TRBJ2-3
V gene: TRBV7-2
CDR3 length: 17
clone size: NA
CDR3 DNA: TGTGCCAGCAGCTTAGCAAACGGGAGATCCCTCACAGATACGCAGTATTTT
CDR3 protein: CASSLANGRSLTDTQYF

D gene: TRBD2
J gene: TRBJ2-7
V gene: TRBV11-2
CDR3 length: 16
clone size: NA
CDR3 DNA: TGTGCCAGCACCTCCGGACTAGCGGGAGGAGGTGCGGAGCAGTACTTC
CDR3 protein: CASTSGLAGGGAEQYF

D gene: NA
J gene: TRBJ2-3
V gene: TRBV28
CDR3 length: 15
clone size: NA
CDR3 DNA: TGTGCCAGCAGTTGGAGTAGCGTAAGCACAGATACGCAGTATTTT
CDR3 protein: CASSWSSVSTDTQYF

D gene: NA
J gene: TRBJ2-5
V gene: TRBV9
CDR3 length: 17
clone size: NA
CDR3 DNA: TGTGCCAGCAGCGTAGAGCCCGGGGAAGGGCTCAGGGAGACCCAGTACTTC
CDR3 protein: CASSVEPGEGLRETQYF

D gene: TRBD2
J gene: TRBJ2-1
V gene: TRBV4-3
CDR3 length: 14
clone size: few
CDR3 DNA: TGCGCCAGCAGCCAAGGGACTAGCGACAATGAGCAGTTCTTC
CDR3 protein: CASSQGTSDNEQFF

D gene: TRBD2
J gene: TRBJ2-7
V gene: TRBV5-1
CDR3 length: 14
clone size: NA
CDR3 DNA: TGCGCCAGCAGTAAGACTAGCGGGAACTACGAGCAGTACTTC
CDR3 protein: CASSKTSGNYEQYF

D gene: NA
J gene: TRBJ1-5
V gene: TRBV28
CDR3 length: 13
clone size: once
CDR3 DNA: TGTGCCAGCAGCGGACAGTTCAATCAGCCCCAGCATTTT
CDR3 protein: CASSGQFNQPQHF

D gene: TRBD2
J gene: TRBJ2-1
V gene: TRBV5-1
CDR3 length: 15
clone size: once
CDR3 DNA: TGCGCCAGCAGTCTAGCGGGATTCACCTACAATGAGCAGTTCTTC
CDR3 protein: CASSLAGFTYNEQFF

D gene: NA
J gene: TRBJ2-7
V gene: TRBV4-3
CDR3 length: 13
clone size: NA
CDR3 DNA: TGCGCCAGCAGCCCGACGGGCTCCTACGAGCAGTACTTC
CDR3 protein: CASSPTGSYEQYF

D gene: NA
J gene: TRBJ1-3
V gene: TRBV2
CDR3 length: 15
clone size: NA
CDR3 DNA: TGTGCCAGCAGTGAAGACAGTCGGCCGGGAAACACCATATATTTT
CDR3 protein: CASSEDSRPGNTIYF

D gene: NA
J gene: TRBJ2-3
V gene: TRBV7-3
CDR3 length: 14
clone size: NA
CDR3 DNA: TGTGCCAGCAGCTTTGGCGGAAGCACAGATACGCAGTATTTT
CDR3 protein: CASSFGGSTDTQYF

D gene: NA
J gene: TRBJ2-3
V gene: TRBV11-2
CDR3 length: 13
clone size: NA
CDR3 DNA: TGTGCCAGCAGCTTTGAGGGGGCAGATACGCAGTATTTT
CDR3 protein: CASSFEGADTQYF

D gene: TRBD1
J gene: TRBJ1-4
V gene: TRBV5-5
CDR3 length: 18
clone size: NA
CDR3 DNA: TGTGCCAGCAGCCTCGCAGCGACAGGGTCGGAAGGGTATGAAAAACTGTTTTTT
CDR3 protein: CASSLAATGSEGYEKLFF

D gene: TRBD1
J gene: TRBJ1-1
V gene: TRBV4-3
CDR3 length: 15
clone size: few
CDR3 DNA: TGCGCCAGCAGCCAACTCGGGACAGAGAACACTGAAGCTTTCTTT
CDR3 protein: CASSQLGTENTEAFF

D gene: NA
J gene: TRBJ1-4
V gene: TRBV9
CDR3 length: 16
clone size: NA
CDR3 DNA: TGTGCCAGCAGCCCCCGGGGGGGCGAGTCTAATGAAAAACTGTTTTTT
CDR3 protein: CASSPRGGESNEKLFF

D gene: NA
J gene: TRBJ2-2
V gene: TRBV27
CDR3 length: 17
clone size: NA
CDR3 DNA: TGTGCCAGCAGTTTGGGGCGATCTAGGAAAGGCACCGGGGAGCTGTTTTTT
CDR3 protein: CASSLGRSRKGTGELFF

D gene: NA
J gene: TRBJ2-3
V gene: TRBV28
CDR3 length: 14
clone size: NA
CDR3 DNA: TGTGCCAGCAGTCCCGCCCAGGGCAGGGATACGCAGTATTTT
CDR3 protein: CASSPAQGRDTQYF

D gene: NA
J gene: TRBJ2-7
V gene: TRBV1
CDR3 length: 20
clone size: few
CDR3 DNA: TGCACCAGCAGCCACTGGCCTGGGACTAGCGGGAGTCAGAGCTCCTACGAGCAGTACTTC
CDR3 protein: CTSSHWPGTSGSQSSYEQYF

D gene: TRBD2
J gene: TRBJ2-1
V gene: TRBV7-9
CDR3 length: 15
clone size: NA
CDR3 DNA: TGTGCCAGCAGACTAGCGGGAGGGATCTACAATGAGCAGTTCTTC
CDR3 protein: CASRLAGGIYNEQFF

D gene: NA
J gene: TRBJ2-2
V gene: TRBV2
CDR3 length: 14
clone size: NA
CDR3 DNA: TGTGCCAGCAGTGAAATTAGATTTCCCGGGGAGCTGTTTTTT
CDR3 protein: CASSEIRFPGELFF

D gene: TRBD2
J gene: TRBJ2-7
V gene: TRBV6-5
CDR3 length: 15
clone size: NA
CDR3 DNA: TGTGCCAGCAGTCCGGGACTAGCGGTCACCTACGAGCAGTACTTC
CDR3 protein: CASSPGLAVTYEQYF

D gene: NA
J gene: TRBJ1-4
V gene: TRBV30
CDR3 length: 13
clone size: NA
CDR3 DNA: TGTGCCTGGCACCGGGACACCAATGAAAAACTGTTTTTT
CDR3 protein: CAWHRDTNEKLFF

D gene: NA
J gene: TRBJ2-7
V gene: TRBV13
CDR3 length: 14
clone size: many
CDR3 DNA: TGTGCCAGCAGCTCGAACAGGGATTCCTACGAGCAGTACTTC
CDR3 protein: CASSSNRDSYEQYF